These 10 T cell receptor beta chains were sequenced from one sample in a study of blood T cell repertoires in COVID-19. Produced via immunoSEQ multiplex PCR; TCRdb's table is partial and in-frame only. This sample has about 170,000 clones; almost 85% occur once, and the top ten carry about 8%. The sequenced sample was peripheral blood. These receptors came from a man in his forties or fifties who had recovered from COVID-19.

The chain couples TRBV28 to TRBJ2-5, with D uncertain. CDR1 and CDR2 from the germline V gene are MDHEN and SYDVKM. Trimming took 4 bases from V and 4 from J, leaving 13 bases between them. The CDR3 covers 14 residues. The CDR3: CASSSSRGGETQYF. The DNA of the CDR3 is TGTGCCAGCAGTTCCTCCCGCGGTGGAGAGACCCAGTACTTC.

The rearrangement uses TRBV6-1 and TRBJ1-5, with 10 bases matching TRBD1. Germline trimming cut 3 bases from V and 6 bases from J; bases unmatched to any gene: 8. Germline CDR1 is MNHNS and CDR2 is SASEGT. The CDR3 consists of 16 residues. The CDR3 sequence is CASSDPTGGASQPQHF. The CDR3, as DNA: TGTGCCAGCAGTGATCCGACAGGGGGCGCGAGTCAGCCCCAGCATTTT.

CDR3 sequence (DNA): TGTGCCAGCAGCTCCCAAACCGGGATTTACCTATACGAGCAGTACTTC. It codes for CASSSQTGIYLYEQYF. The chain joins TRBV5-6 to TRBJ2-7; weak D call: TRBD2 (5 bases). V was shortened by 3 bases and J by 4 bases, with 20 bases between the two germline ends. The CDR3 loop spans 16 amino acids. Germline V gene data show CDR1 as SGHDT and CDR2 as YYEEEE. The full variable domain, its missing parts supplied by reference TRBV5-6 and TRBJ2-7, is DAGVTQSPTHLIKTRGQQVTLRCSPKSGHDTVSWYQQALGQGPQFIFQYYEEEERQRGNFPDRFSGHQFPNYSSELNVNALLLGDSALYLCASSSQTGIYLYEQYFGPGTRLTVT.

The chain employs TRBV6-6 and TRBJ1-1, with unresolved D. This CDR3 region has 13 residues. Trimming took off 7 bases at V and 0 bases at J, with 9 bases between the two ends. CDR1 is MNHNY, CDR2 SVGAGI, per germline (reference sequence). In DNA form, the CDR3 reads TGTGCCAGCATCTCATCTATGAACACTGAAGCTTTCTTT. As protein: CASISSMNTEAFF.

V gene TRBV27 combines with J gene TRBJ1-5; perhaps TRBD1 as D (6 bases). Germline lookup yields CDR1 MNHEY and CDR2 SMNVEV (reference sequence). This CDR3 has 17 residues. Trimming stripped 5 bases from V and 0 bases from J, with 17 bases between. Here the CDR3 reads CASSPTDSSGSNQPQHF. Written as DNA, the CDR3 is TGTGCCAGCAGTCCCACGGACAGTTCGGGTAGCAATCAGCCCCAGCATTTT.

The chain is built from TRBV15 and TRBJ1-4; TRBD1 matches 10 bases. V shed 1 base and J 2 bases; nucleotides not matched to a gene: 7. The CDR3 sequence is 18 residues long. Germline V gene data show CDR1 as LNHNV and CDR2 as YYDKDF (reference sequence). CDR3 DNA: TGTGCCACCAGCAGAGTGACAGGGGGCTTCAGGACTAATGAAAAACTGTTTTTT. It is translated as CATSRVTGGFRTNEKLFF.

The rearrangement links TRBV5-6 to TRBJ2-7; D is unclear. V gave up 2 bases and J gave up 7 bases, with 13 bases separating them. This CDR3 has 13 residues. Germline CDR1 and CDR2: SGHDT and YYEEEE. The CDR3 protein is CASSLADTREQYF. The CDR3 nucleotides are TGTGCCAGCAGCTTAGCTGACACACGGGAGCAGTACTTC.

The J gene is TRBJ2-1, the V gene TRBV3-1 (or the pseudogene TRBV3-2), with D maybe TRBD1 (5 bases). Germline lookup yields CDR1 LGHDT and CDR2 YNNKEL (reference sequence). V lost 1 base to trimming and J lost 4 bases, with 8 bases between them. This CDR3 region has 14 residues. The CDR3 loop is CASSQGKGYNEQFF. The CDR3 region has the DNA TGTGCCAGCAGCCAAGGAAAGGGGTACAATGAGCAGTTCTTC.

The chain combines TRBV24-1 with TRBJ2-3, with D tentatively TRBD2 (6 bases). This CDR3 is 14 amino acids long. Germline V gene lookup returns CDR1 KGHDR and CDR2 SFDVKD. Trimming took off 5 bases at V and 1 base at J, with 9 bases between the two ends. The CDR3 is CATSGSGGTDTQYF. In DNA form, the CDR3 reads TGTGCCACCAGTGGGTCGGGGGGCACAGATACGCAGTATTTT.

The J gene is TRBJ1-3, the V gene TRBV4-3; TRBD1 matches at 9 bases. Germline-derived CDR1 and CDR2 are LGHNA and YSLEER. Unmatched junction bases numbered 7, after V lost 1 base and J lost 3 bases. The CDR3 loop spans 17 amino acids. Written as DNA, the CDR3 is TGCGCCAGCAGCCAAGCGTCCGGGACAGGGAGTGGAAACACCATATATTTT. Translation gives CASSQASGTGSGNTIYF.